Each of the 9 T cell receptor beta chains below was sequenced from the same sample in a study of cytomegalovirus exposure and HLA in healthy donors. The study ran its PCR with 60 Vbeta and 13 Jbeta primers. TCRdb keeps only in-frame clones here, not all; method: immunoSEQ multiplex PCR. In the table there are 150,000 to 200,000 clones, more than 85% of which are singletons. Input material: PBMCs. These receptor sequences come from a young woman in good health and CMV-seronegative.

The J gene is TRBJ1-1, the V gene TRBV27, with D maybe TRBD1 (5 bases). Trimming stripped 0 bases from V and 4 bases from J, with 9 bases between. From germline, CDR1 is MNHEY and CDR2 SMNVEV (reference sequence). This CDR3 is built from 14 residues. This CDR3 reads CASSLSQGGTEAFF. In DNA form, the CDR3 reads TGTGCCAGCAGTTTATCCCAGGGTGGCACTGAAGCTTTCTTT.

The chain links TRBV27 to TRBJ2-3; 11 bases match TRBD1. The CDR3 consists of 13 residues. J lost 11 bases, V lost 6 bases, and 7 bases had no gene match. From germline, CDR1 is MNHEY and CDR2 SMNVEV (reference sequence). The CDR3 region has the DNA TGTGCCAGCAGCTCCCCGGGGACAGGGGGGCAGTATTTT. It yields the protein CASSSPGTGGQYF.

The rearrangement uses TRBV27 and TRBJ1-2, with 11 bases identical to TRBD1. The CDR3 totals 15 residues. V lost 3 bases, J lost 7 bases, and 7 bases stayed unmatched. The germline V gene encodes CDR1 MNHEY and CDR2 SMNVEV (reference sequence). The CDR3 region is CASSFSGTGGSGYTF. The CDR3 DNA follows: TGTGCCAGCAGTTTCTCCGGGACAGGGGGGTCTGGCTACACCTTC.

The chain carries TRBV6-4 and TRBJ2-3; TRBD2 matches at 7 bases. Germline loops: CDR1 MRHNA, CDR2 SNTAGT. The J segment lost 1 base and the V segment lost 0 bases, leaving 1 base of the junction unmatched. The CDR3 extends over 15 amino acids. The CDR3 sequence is CASSDSGGGTDTQYF. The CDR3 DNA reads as TGTGCCAGCAGTGACTCTGGGGGGGGCACAGATACGCAGTATTTT.

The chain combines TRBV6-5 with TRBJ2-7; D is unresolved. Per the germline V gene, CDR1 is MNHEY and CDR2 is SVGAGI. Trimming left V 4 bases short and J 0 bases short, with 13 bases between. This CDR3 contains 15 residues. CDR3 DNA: TGTGCCAGCAGTTCGATGAGGATATCCTCCTACGAGCAGTACTTC. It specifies CASSSMRISSYEQYF.

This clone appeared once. In DNA form, the CDR3 reads TGTGCCAGCAAATTGACAGGTACCTACGAGCAGTACTTC. This translates into CASKLTGTYEQYF. The chain carries TRBV27 and TRBJ2-7; possibly TRBD1 for D (6 bases). Germline V lookup: CDR1 MNHEY, CDR2 SMNVEV (reference sequence). The CDR3 covers 13 residues. V was cut by 7 bases and J by 2 bases, with 12 bases left in between.

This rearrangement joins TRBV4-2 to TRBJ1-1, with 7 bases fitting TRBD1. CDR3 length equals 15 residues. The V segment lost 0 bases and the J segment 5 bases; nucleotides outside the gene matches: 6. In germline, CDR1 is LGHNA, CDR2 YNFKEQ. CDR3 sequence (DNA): TGTGCCAGCAGCCAAGAACAGGGGTGGGCAACTGAAGCTTTCTTT. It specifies CASSQEQGWATEAFF.

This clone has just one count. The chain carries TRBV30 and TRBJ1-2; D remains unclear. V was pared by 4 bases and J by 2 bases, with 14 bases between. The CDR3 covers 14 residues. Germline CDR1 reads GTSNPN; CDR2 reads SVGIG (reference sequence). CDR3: CAWTEGLGNYGYTF. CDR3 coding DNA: TGTGCCTGGACCGAGGGTCTAGGAAACTATGGCTACACCTTC.

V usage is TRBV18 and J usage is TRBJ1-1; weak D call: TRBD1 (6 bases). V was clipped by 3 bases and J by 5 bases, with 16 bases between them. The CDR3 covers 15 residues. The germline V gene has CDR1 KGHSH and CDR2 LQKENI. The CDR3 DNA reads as TGTGCCAGCTCACCGCCCGGGGGGGCAATGACTGAAGCTTTCTTT. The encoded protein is CASSPPGGAMTEAFF.